This record looks at one TCR beta chain sequence and its context. Antigen unknown. CDR1 and CDR2 (germline): LNHDA, SQIVND (reference sequence). This CDR3 comprises 13 residues. Trimming took 6 bases from V and 8 from J; bases not matched to a gene: 7. Sequencing used immunoSEQ multiplex PCR; TCRdb keeps in-frame clones, though not all of them. The sample records around 33,000 clones, roughly 80% being singletons. Single viable CD3+CD4+CD8-CD45RO+ cells were sorted as the memory CD4+ T cells. These data originate in a study of memory CD4+ T cells and cytomegalovirus serostatus. Study observations and caveats: CD4+ memory repertoires contained about two fifths of the 164 reported CMV TCRbeta sequences.

The source material was memory CD4+ T cells from blood. The chain carries TRBV19 and TRBJ1-2; 9 bases are a match to TRBD1. The TCR was taken from an adult in good health and CMV-seronegative. Some clones in this sample may be carry-over from other donors' samples. CDR3 nucleotide sequence: TGTGCCAGTAGCCTACAGGGGGCTCGCGGCTACACCTTC. Amino acids: CASSLQGARGYTF.